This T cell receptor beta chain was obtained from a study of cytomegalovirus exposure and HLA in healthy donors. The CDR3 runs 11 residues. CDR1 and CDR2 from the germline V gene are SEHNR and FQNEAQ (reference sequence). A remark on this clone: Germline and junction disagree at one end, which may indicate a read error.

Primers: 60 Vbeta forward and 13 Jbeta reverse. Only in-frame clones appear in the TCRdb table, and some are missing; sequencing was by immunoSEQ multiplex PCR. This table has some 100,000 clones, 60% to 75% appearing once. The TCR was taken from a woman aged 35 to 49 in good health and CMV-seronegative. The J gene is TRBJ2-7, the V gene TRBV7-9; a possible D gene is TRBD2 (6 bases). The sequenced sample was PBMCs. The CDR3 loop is CSSSYGSEQYF. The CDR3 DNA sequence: TGTTCCAGCAGCTACGGGAGCGAGCAGTACTTC. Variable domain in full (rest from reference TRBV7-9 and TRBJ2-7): DTGVSQNPRHKITKRGQNVTFRCDPISEHNRLYWYRQTLGQGPEFLTYFQNEAQLEKSRLLSDRFSAERPKGSFSTLEIQRTEQGDSAMYLCSSSYGSEQYFGPGTRLTVT.